The entry that follows covers one T cell receptor (beta chain) sequence. The data were taken from a study of T cells in Graves' hyperthyroidism and ophthalmopathy. The V and J ends lost 4 bases and 6 bases respectively, with 10 bases between them. Germline CDR1 MNHEY, CDR2 SMNVEV (reference sequence). The CDR3 has 12 residues. RNA transcripts provided the source from which TCR beta CDR3 regions were amplified. The TCR CDR3 first-round RT-PCR relied on the HTBI primer set. TCRdb re-derived calls from the multiplex PCR reads in MiXCR, one entry per CDR3 protein. Among roughly 420,000 distinct CDR3 sequences, around 13% were seen once, and the ten largest hold about 5%.

V gene TRBV27 combines with J gene TRBJ2-7; D not certain. The sequenced sample was blood. The receptor was derived from a woman between 18 and 29 years old with Graves' hyperthyroidism. CDR3 sequence: CASSSTPPEQYF. The CDR3 region has the DNA TGTGCCAGCAGTTCCACCCCCCCCGAGCAGTACTTC.